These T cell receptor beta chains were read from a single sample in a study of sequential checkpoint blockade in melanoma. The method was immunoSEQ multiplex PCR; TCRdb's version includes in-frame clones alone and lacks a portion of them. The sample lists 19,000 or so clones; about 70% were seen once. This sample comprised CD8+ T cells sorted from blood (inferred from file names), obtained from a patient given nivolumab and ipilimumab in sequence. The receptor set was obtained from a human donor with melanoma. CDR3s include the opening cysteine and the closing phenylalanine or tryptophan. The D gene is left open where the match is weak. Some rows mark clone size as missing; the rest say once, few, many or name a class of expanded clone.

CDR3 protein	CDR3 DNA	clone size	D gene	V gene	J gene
CASSVPSGSSYNEQFF	TGTGCCAGCAGCGTACCTAGCGGGAGCTCCTACAATGAGCAGTTCTTC	NA	TRBD2	TRBV9	TRBJ2-1
CASSPPTGVVLSNQPQHF	TGTGCCAGTAGCCCCCCGACAGGGGTCGTGTTAAGCAATCAGCCCCAGCATTTT	NA	TRBD1	TRBV19	TRBJ1-5
CASSLGQPGSGQQQETQYF	TGTGCCAGCAGCTTAGGACAACCCGGTAGCGGACAACAACAAGAGACCCAGTACTTC	NA	NA	TRBV7-2	TRBJ2-5
CASSSDREGTDTQYF	TGTGCCAGCAGTTCGGACAGGGAGGGCACAGATACGCAGTATTTT	NA	TRBD1	TRBV5-6	TRBJ2-3
CASSEWVGGGNQPQHF	TGTGCCAGCAGTGAATGGGTCGGAGGAGGCAATCAGCCCCAGCATTTT	NA	NA	TRBV2	TRBJ1-5
CASSQAHLSDNEQFF	TGTGCCAGCAGCCAAGCTCATCTCTCAGACAATGAGCAGTTCTTC	NA	NA	TRBV4-2	TRBJ2-1
CASSRGQVTDTQYF	TGTGCCAGCAGCCGGGGACAGGTCACAGATACGCAGTATTTT	NA	TRBD1	TRBV27	TRBJ2-3
CASGSNGYGYTF	TGTGCCAGCGGCTCGAACGGGTATGGCTACACCTTC	NA	NA	TRBV5-4	TRBJ1-2
CASSYGLAGEETQYF	TGTGCCAGCAGTTATGGGCTAGCGGGGGAAGAGACCCAGTACTTC	NA	TRBD2	TRBV6-5	TRBJ2-5
CASSNRASGGALGEQYF	TGTGCCAGCAGCAATAGGGCTAGCGGGGGGGCCTTGGGAGAGCAGTACTTC	NA	NA	TRBV21-1	TRBJ2-7
CASSFSDRGNEQFF	TGTGCCAGCAGCTTCTCTGACCGAGGAAATGAGCAGTTCTTC	NA	NA	TRBV5-4	TRBJ2-1
CASSVTTGTGHLGETQYF	TGTGCCAGCAGCGTCACCACTGGGACAGGGCATCTGGGGGAGACCCAGTACTTC	NA	TRBD1	TRBV9	TRBJ2-5
CASSLLAGGQETQYF	TGTGCCAGCAGCCTCTTAGCCGGGGGCCAAGAGACCCAGTACTTC	NA	NA	TRBV9	TRBJ2-5
CASSLGAGGETQYF	TGTGCCAGCAGCTTAGGAGCAGGGGGAGAGACCCAGTACTTC	few	TRBD1	TRBV7-3	TRBJ2-5
CASSILQGASNQPQHF	TGTGCCAGTAGTATCTTACAGGGGGCAAGCAATCAGCCCCAGCATTTT	NA	TRBD1	TRBV19	TRBJ1-5
CASGNSGNTIYF	TGTGCCAGCGGTAACAGCGGAAACACCATATATTTT	few	NA	TRBV27	TRBJ1-3
CASSLVRGTLDTQYF	TGTGCCAGCAGCTTAGTTCGGGGAACGTTAGATACGCAGTATTTT	NA	NA	TRBV7-9	TRBJ2-3
CASSDSPNYGYTF	TGTGCCAGCAGTGACAGTCCTAACTATGGCTACACCTTC	NA	NA	TRBV27	TRBJ1-2
CASSFGQFYEQYF	TGTGCCAGCAGCTTTGGTCAGTTCTACGAGCAGTACTTC	NA	NA	TRBV5-5	TRBJ2-7
CASSPRELGRETQYF	TGTGCCAGCAGCCCTCGGGAGCTGGGGAGGGAGACCCAGTACTTC	NA	NA	TRBV7-8	TRBJ2-5
CASSGGLAGGTDTQYF	TGTGCCAGCAGCGGTGGACTAGCGGGGGGCACAGATACGCAGTATTTT	NA	TRBD2	TRBV7-8	TRBJ2-3
CASSPPETRADTQYF	TGTGCCAGCAGCCCACCAGAAACTAGAGCAGATACGCAGTATTTT	NA	NA	TRBV7-8	TRBJ2-3
CASSGGGNEQFF	TGTGCCAGCAGCGGGGGGGGCAATGAGCAGTTCTTC	NA	TRBD2	TRBV27	TRBJ2-1
CASSQDQAGRSYNEQFF	TGCGCCAGCAGCCAAGATCAGGCGGGGAGGTCCTACAATGAGCAGTTCTTC	NA	NA	TRBV4-1	TRBJ2-1